This TCR beta chain derives from a study of T cell repertoires in ileal Crohn's disease. This clone was recorded a few times. Germline CDR1 ENHRY, CDR2 SYGVKD. This CDR3 contains 13 residues. Trimming left V 7 bases short and J 1 base short, with 10 bases between. TCRdb's copy holds only in-frame clones and misses some; the assay was immunoSEQ multiplex PCR. The profile shows a few thousand clones, roughly 80% of them singletons. This receptor was obtained from an adult with Crohn's disease. The rearrangement links TRBV10-3 to TRBJ1-1, with D unclear. The material sequenced was ileal tissue. The CDR3 DNA reads as TGTGCCATCACTGGCGACACGAACACTGAAGCTTTCTTT. Translation gives CAITGDTNTEAFF.